Given below is one T cell receptor beta chain in context. CDR3 size: 15 residues. Germline V gives CDR1 KGHSH, CDR2 LQKENI. V dropped 5 bases and J dropped 3; count of bases not matched to a gene: 4. This sample was included in a study of blood T cell repertoires in COVID-19. Study-wide context: Sites across the United States, Italy and Spain contributed samples from acute and convalescent COVID-19. In each case, the material was cDNA or gDNA derived from T cells, B-cell-depleted T cells, or PBMCs.

The protocol was immunoSEQ multiplex PCR, while the TCRdb copy is restricted to in-frame clones and leaves out a portion. The sample shows about 170,000 clones, around 85% of them seen only once. Seattle's enrolled individuals joined amid active infection and were then monitored longitudinally. The sample was peripheral blood. The chain has TRBV18 and TRBJ2-2, with TRBD1 matching 9 bases. The clonotype comes from a man aged 80 or over with COVID-19, enrolled during active disease. The CDR3 region is CASSSGTGYTGELFF. As DNA, the CDR3 is TGTGCCAGCTCATCCGGGACAGGGTACACCGGGGAGCTGTTTTTT.